Presented here are 32 T cell receptor beta chains from one specimen sequenced in a study of Graves' ophthalmopathy and Graves' hyperthyroidism. Amplifying from RNA transcripts, the study obtained TCR beta CDR3 regions. First-round RT-PCR employed HTBI primers, with a second-round multiplex PCR after it. Each CDR3 protein is one row after TCRdb ran MiXCR on the multiplex PCR reads. The sample carries 500,000 to 800,000 distinct CDR3 sequences, approximately 39% recorded once. The sample was peripheral blood. The receptors shown here come from an adult man with Graves' ophthalmopathy.

This clonotype appeared once. The V gene is TRBV30, the J gene TRBJ1-5; no firm D call. V was trimmed by 1 base and J by 7 bases, leaving 11 bases between them. The germline CDR1 and CDR2 sequences are GTSNPN and SVGIG (reference sequence). The CDR3 is 13 amino acids. CDR3 residues: CAWSGGGEQPQHF. The CDR3 nucleotides read TGTGCCTGGAGTGGGGGAGGTGAACAGCCCCAGCATTTT.

A few counts support this clonotype. V usage is TRBV9 and J usage is TRBJ1-2; no firm D call. Trimming pared 3 bases from V and 5 bases from J, leaving 32 bases between. Germline V gives CDR1 SGDLS, CDR2 YYNGEE. The CDR3 is made up of 20 amino acids. CDR3 in amino acids: CASSAPGEAHGSEFVYGYTF. DNA of the CDR3: TGTGCCAGCAGCGCCCCCGGAGAGGCGCACGGGTCGGAATTCGTATATGGCTACACCTTC. The full variable domain, its missing parts supplied by reference TRBV9 and TRBJ1-2, is DSGVTQTPKHLITATGQRVTLRCSPRSGDLSVYWYQQSLDQGLQFLIQYYNGEERAKGNILERFSAQQFPDLHSELNLSSLELGDSALYFCASSAPGEAHGSEFVYGYTFGSGTRLTVV.

This chain links TRBV10-3 with TRBJ2-6; D unresolved. This CDR3 region has 16 residues. V shed 4 bases and J shed 6 bases, with 16 bases lying between them. The germline gives CDR1 ENHRY, CDR2 SYGVKD. The CDR3 is CAISGASSLLANVLTF. DNA for the CDR3: TGTGCCATCAGTGGCGCCAGCAGCTTGTTGGCCAACGTCCTGACTTTC.

This clonotype was seen many times. The chain is built from TRBV7-9 and TRBJ1-2; no definite D call. The CDR3 covers 13 residues. Looked up from germline, CDR1 is SEHNR and CDR2 is FQNEAQ (reference sequence). V was pared by 7 bases and J by 3 bases, with 12 bases between. CDR3 residues: CASNGPKHYGYTF. CDR3 sequence (DNA): TGTGCCAGCAACGGACCGAAACACTATGGCTACACCTTC. Filled out from reference TRBV7-9 and TRBJ1-2, the complete variable domain reads DTGVSQNPRHKITKRGQNVTFRCDPISEHNRLYWYRQTLGQGPEFLTYFQNEAQLEKSRLLSDRFSAERPKGSFSTLEIQRTEQGDSAMYLCASNGPKHYGYTFGSGTRLTVV.

This clonotype came up many times. J is TRBJ1-3 and V is TRBV13; D remains unclear. Germline lookup yields CDR1 PRHDT and CDR2 FYEKMQ (reference sequence). The CDR3 runs 15 residues. Trimming cost V 3 bases and J 4 bases, with 13 bases left between them. In DNA, the CDR3 is TGTGCCAGCAGCTTCGGGCCGGATGTAGGAAACACCATATATTTT. Protein: CASSFGPDVGNTIYF.

The genes are TRBV25-1 and TRBJ2-6; no firm D call. V was cut by 6 bases and J by 0 bases, with 6 bases left in between. The CDR3 has 14 amino acids. Germline lookup yields CDR1 MGHDK and CDR2 SYGVNS. CDR3 sequence (DNA): TGTGCCAGCAGGCGCCCCTCTGGGGCCAACGTCCTGACTTTC. Protein: CASRRPSGANVLTF. The full variable domain, completed using reference TRBV25-1 and TRBJ2-6, is EADIYQTPRYLVIGTGKKITLECSQTMGHDKMYWYQQDPGMELHLIHYSYGVNSTEKGDLSSESTVSRIRTEHFPLTLESARPSHTSQYLCASRRPSGANVLTFGAGSRLTVL.

A few counts support this clonotype. The chain combines TRBV4-1 with TRBJ2-5, with D possibly matching TRBD2 (6 bases). V lost 0 bases and J 3 bases, leaving 8 bases between the germline ends. The germline V gene has CDR1 MGHRA and CDR2 YSYEKL. CDR3 length equals 14 residues. The CDR3, as DNA: TGCGCCAGCAGCCAAGAGACTAGAAAAGAGACCCAGTACTTC. Its translation: CASSQETRKETQYF.

Note on this clonotype: Being one base from a much bigger clone, this may be a read error. The genes are TRBV10-3 and TRBJ2-5; the D call may be TRBD1 or TRBD2 (5 bases each). V lost 5 bases and J 2 bases, leaving 12 bases between the germline ends. CDR1 is ENHRY, CDR2 SYGVKD, per germline. The CDR3 loop spans 14 amino acids. In DNA form, the CDR3 reads TGTGCCATCAGTTACGGGGCAGCACAAGAGACCCAGTACTTC. It specifies CAISYGAAQETQYF.

About this clonotype itself: An end of the junction differs from the germline gene, which may be a read error. The genes are TRBV7-9 and TRBJ2-7, with D uncertain. The germline gives CDR1 SEHNR, CDR2 FQNEAQ (reference sequence). The CDR3 extends over 13 amino acids. The chain's CDR3 is CASISETDYEQYF. The CDR3, as DNA: TGTGCTAGCATCTCCGAGACGGACTACGAGCAGTACTTC.

Comment on this clonotype: It may be a read error: a sequence one base away is much more abundant. The rearrangement uses TRBV7-6 and TRBJ1-6, with 7 bases that match TRBD1. Germline V CDR1 and CDR2: SGHVS, FNYEAQ. The CDR3 totals 15 residues. CDR3 region: CAGSRRVRGNSPLHF. As DNA, the CDR3 is TGTGCCGGCAGTCGCAGGGTCAGGGGGAATTCACCCCTCCACTTT. Drawing the rest from reference TRBV7-6 and TRBJ1-6, the complete variable domain is GAGVSQSPRYKVTKRGQDVALRCDPISGHVSLYWYRQALGQGPEFLTYFNYEAQQDKSGLPNDRFSAERPEGSISTLTIQRTEQRDSAMYRCAGSRRVRGNSPLHFGNGTRLTVT.

The V and J genes are TRBV25-1 and TRBJ2-7, with 7 nucleotides matching TRBD2. The CDR3 has 15 amino acids. Germline CDR1 reads MGHDK; CDR2 reads SYGVNS. V shed 3 bases and J 3 bases; nucleotides not matched to a gene: 8. DNA of the CDR3: TGTGCCAGCAGTGACCGATGGGGGGGAAACTACGAGCAGTACTTC. It encodes CASSDRWGGNYEQYF.

This clonotype was counted at least ten times. The chain recombines TRBV6-5 with TRBJ1-5; no clear D. This CDR3 comprises 14 residues. CDR1 is MNHEY, CDR2 SVGAGI, per germline. Trimming pared 6 bases from V and 0 bases from J, leaving 9 bases between. The CDR3 is CASRADGSNQPQHF. In nucleotides, the CDR3 is TGTGCCAGCAGAGCGGACGGTAGCAATCAGCCCCAGCATTTT.

Note on this clonotype: It is likely a read error, because the conserved phenylalanine at the end of the CDR3 is missing. The J gene is TRBJ2-7, the V gene TRBV5-1; D remains ambiguous. Germline-derived CDR1 and CDR2 are SGHRS and YFSETQ. This CDR3 contains 14 residues. Trimming left V 2 bases short and J 0 bases short, with 9 bases between. The CDR3 bases are TGCGCCAGCAGCTTATCCACCACCTCCTACGAGCAGTACCTC. Amino acid sequence: CASSLSTTSYEQYL.

This clonotype came up a few times. One junction end disagrees with the germline gene, perhaps due to a read error. CDR3 region: CATAGGGHVDTGELFF. Here the CDR3 DNA reads TGCGCCACAGCCGGGGGGGGCCACGTGGACACCGGGGAGCTGTTTTTT. This chain joins TRBV7-7 and TRBJ2-2, with 8 bases lining up with TRBD2. Germline lookup yields CDR1 SSHAT and CDR2 FNYEAQ (reference sequence). The CDR3 contains 16 residues.

This clonotype was seen a single time. This could be a read error, since a much larger clone is one nucleotide away. The rearrangement links TRBV11-2 to TRBJ1-1; D gene ambiguous. Germline loops: CDR1 SGHAT, CDR2 FQNNGV. This CDR3 region has 13 residues. CDR3 sequence reads: CASSLDINTEASF. DNA for the CDR3: TGTGCCAGCAGCTTAGATATCAACACTGAAGCTTCCTTT.

In this sample, this clonotype turned up many times. The rearrangement uses TRBV9 and TRBJ1-5; D perhaps matches TRBD1 (5 bases). The V end lost 0 bases, the J end lost 5 bases, and 12 bases lay between the germline ends. The CDR3 is made up of 15 amino acids. Germline V gene lookup returns CDR1 SGDLS and CDR2 YYNGEE. The CDR3 spells CASSVGPGADQPQHF. CDR3 coding DNA: TGTGCCAGCAGCGTAGGTCCCGGGGCGGATCAGCCCCAGCATTTT.

This clonotype has a handful of counts. A much larger clone lies a single base off, so this may be a read error. The chain links TRBV20-1 to TRBJ2-5; D uncertain. Trimming pared 0 bases from V and 7 bases from J, leaving 9 bases between. Looked up from germline, CDR1 is DFQATT and CDR2 is SNEGSKA (reference sequence). This CDR3 has 12 amino acids. This CDR3 reads CSARDAWGTQYF. For the CDR3, the DNA is TGCAGTGCTAGAGATGCGTGGGGGACCCAGTACTTC.

On this clonotype: The CDR3 does not close with the conserved phenylalanine or tryptophan, likely indicating a read error. The chain uses TRBV25-1 and TRBJ1-6; unclear D gene. Germline lookup yields CDR1 MGHDK and CDR2 SYGVNS. The CDR3 has 19 residues. With 6 bases removed from V and 4 bases from J, the gap between germline ends came to 25 bases. The CDR3 nucleotides are TGTGCCAGCAGCCAAGAGAGTCTGAGGACCGGAATTTATAATTCACCCCTCCACCTT. Amino acids: CASSQESLRTGIYNSPLHL.

This clonotype showed up just a few times. CDR3 in DNA: TGTGCCAGCAGCGTAGGAACTGATGCGAACACCGGGGAGCTGTTTTTT. Its translation is CASSVGTDANTGELFF. This rearrangement joins TRBV9 to TRBJ2-2; D unresolved. The CDR3 length is 16 residues. Per the germline V gene, CDR1 is SGDLS and CDR2 is YYNGEE. V gave up 0 bases and J gave up 0 bases, with 9 bases separating them.

This clonotype was detected ten times or more. The chain employs TRBV19 and TRBJ1-1, with no clear D. Trimming stripped 6 bases from V and 11 bases from J, with 16 bases between. Looked up from germline, CDR1 is LNHDA and CDR2 is SQIVND (reference sequence). The CDR3 is 12 residues long. The DNA for the CDR3 is TGTGCCAGTAGAGAGGATGGTAGATTCGCTTTCTTT. Translation: CASREDGRFAFF.

This clonotype was observed a handful of times. The genes are TRBV27 and TRBJ1-1; 9 bases are shared with TRBD1. The germline CDR1 and CDR2 sequences are MNHEY and SMNVEV (reference sequence). Losses at the gene ends were 6 bases for V and 4 bases for J; bases not matched to a gene: 9. This CDR3 spans 15 amino acids. The CDR3 loop is CASRTWDRVGTEAFF. CDR3 in DNA: TGTGCCAGCAGGACCTGGGACAGGGTGGGCACTGAAGCTTTCTTT.

Concerning this clonotype: A much bigger clone sits one base away, suggesting this may be a read error. The CDR3 does not end in the conserved phenylalanine or tryptophan, so this is likely a read error. This rearrangement joins TRBV7-6 to TRBJ2-7; D perhaps matches TRBD1 (8 bases). CDR1 and CDR2 from the germline V gene are SGHVS and FNYEAQ. The CDR3 is 13 residues long. V gave up 2 bases and J gave up 7 bases, with 12 bases separating them. The CDR3 loop is CASSLIQGGEQYC. The CDR3 DNA reads as TGTGCCAGCAGCTTAATACAGGGGGGGGAGCAGTACTGC.

This clonotype was recorded a few times. A read error is possible here, since a much larger clone lies one base away. The chain joins TRBV7-9 to TRBJ2-2; D assignment may be TRBD1 or TRBD2 (6 bases each). Trimming removed 9 bases from V and 0 bases from J, with 11 bases in between. This CDR3 is 14 amino acids long. Germline CDR1 is SEHNR and CDR2 is FQNEAQ (reference sequence). The DNA for the CDR3 is TGTGCCAGTAGCGGACAGTCGAACACCGGGGAGCTGTTTTTT. It codes for CASSGQSNTGELFF.

This clonotype turned up a few times. The V gene is TRBV15, the J gene TRBJ2-5; no clear D. V dropped 7 bases and J dropped 5 bases, with 14 bases sitting between them. This CDR3 region has 13 residues. Germline values: CDR1 LNHNV, CDR2 YYDKDF (reference sequence). CDR3: CATTESVGETQYF. For the CDR3, the DNA is TGTGCCACCACGGAGTCGGTCGGTGAGACCCAGTACTTC.

This chain links TRBV12-3 or TRBV12-4 with TRBJ2-3; D perhaps matches TRBD2 (5 bases). This CDR3 contains 13 residues. Trimming removed 5 bases at V and 6 bases at J, with 12 bases between. CDR3 DNA: TGTGCCAGCAGTCGTGAGGGAAGTGATACGCAGTATTTT. This encodes CASSREGSDTQYF.

This rearrangement joins TRBV7-2 to TRBJ1-5; tentative D call: TRBD1 (5 bases). Germline lookup yields CDR1 SGHTA and CDR2 FQGNSA. There are 15 residues in the CDR3. Trimming shortened V by 0 bases and J by 11 bases, and 17 bases separated the two germline ends. CDR3 protein: CASSLARQGSETQHF. CDR3 coding DNA: TGTGCCAGCAGCTTAGCGCGGCAGGGCTCAGAGACCCAGCATTTT.

This chain links TRBV11-3 with TRBJ1-5, with D possibly TRBD1 on 5 matching bases. The CDR3 runs to 14 residues. The V end lost 5 bases, the J end lost 7 bases, and 15 bases lay between the germline ends. Per the germline V gene, CDR1 is SGHNT and CDR2 is YENEEA. The CDR3 DNA sequence: TGTGCCAGCAGCCCCCAGGGAATTGGACAGCCCCAGCATTTT. Protein sequence: CASSPQGIGQPQHF.

The rearrangement joins TRBV7-9 to TRBJ1-4; D remains ambiguous. Germline V CDR1 and CDR2: SEHNR, FQNEAQ (reference sequence). Trimming took off 3 bases at V and 4 bases at J, with 15 bases between the two ends. This CDR3 comprises 16 residues. DNA for the CDR3: TGTGCCAGCAGCTTGGGGATGGGCGGATTTAATGAAAAACTGTTTTTT. Translating gives CASSLGMGGFNEKLFF.

The count of this clonotype is one. One end of the junction does not line up with germline, which may come from a read error. The chain has TRBV7-2 and TRBJ2-6; D is possibly TRBD1 or TRBD2 (7 bases each). The CDR3 runs 14 residues. Per germline, CDR1 SGHTA and CDR2 FQGNSA. The CDR3 loop is CASSEGAGANVMTF. CDR3 nucleotide sequence: TGTGCCAGCAGTGAGGGGGCGGGGGCCAACGTCATGACTTTC.

J is TRBJ2-5 and V is TRBV15, with D perhaps matching TRBD1 or TRBD2 (5 bases each). The CDR3 sequence is 16 residues long. CDR1 and CDR2 (germline): LNHNV, YYDKDF (reference sequence). The V end was cut by 2 bases, the J end by 1 base, with 14 bases between. In nucleotides, the CDR3 is TGTGCCACCAGCAGATCCGAGGGACGGATCCAAGAGACCCAGTACTTC. Protein sequence: CATSRSEGRIQETQYF.

This chain joins TRBV10-3 and TRBJ1-1, with D unresolved. CDR3 length equals 14 residues. Trimming took 0 bases from V and 1 from J, leaving 6 bases between them. CDR1 is ENHRY and CDR2 is SYGVKD in the germline V gene. The CDR3 DNA reads TGTGCCATCAGTGAGTCGCGAGGGAACACTGAAGCTTTCTTT. Translating it yields CAISESRGNTEAFF.

This clonotype was counted a single time. The chain joins TRBV7-9 to TRBJ1-5; D remains ambiguous. CDR1 is SEHNR and CDR2 is FQNEAQ in the germline V gene (reference sequence). The CDR3 is 13 residues long. V lost 5 bases to trimming and J lost 11 bases, with 16 bases between them. The DNA of the CDR3 is TGTGCCAGCAGCCATCTCCCCGAAGAGACCCAGCATTTT. Protein product: CASSHLPEETQHF.